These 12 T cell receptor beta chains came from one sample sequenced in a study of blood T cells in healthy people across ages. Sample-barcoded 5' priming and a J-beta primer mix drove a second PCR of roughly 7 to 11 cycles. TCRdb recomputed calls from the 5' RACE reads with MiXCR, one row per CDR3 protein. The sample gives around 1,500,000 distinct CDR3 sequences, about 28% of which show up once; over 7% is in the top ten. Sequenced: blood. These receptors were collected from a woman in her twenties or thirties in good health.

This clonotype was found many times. The CDR3 region is CASRGTSGSEQYF. The DNA of the CDR3 is TGCGCCAGCAGGGGGACTAGCGGTTCGGAGCAGTACTTC. The V call is TRBV4-3, the J call TRBJ2-7; 11 bases match TRBD2. J gave up 7 bases and V 6 bases, and 5 bases lay outside the gene matches. The germline V gene has CDR1 LGHNA and CDR2 YSLEER. This CDR3 spans 13 amino acids.

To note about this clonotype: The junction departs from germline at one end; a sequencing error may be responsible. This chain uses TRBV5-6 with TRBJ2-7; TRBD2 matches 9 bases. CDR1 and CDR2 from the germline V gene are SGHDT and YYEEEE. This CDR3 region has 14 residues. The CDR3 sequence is CASSLLLAGYAQYF. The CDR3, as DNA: TGTGCCAGTAGCTTGCTGCTAGCGGGATACGCGCAGTACTTC.

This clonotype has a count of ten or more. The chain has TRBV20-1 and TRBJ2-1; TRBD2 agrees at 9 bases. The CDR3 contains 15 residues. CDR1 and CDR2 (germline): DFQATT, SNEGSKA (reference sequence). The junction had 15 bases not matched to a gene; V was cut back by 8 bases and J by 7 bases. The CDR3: CSPRQTSGGGNEQFF. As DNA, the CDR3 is TGCAGTCCCCGCCAGACTAGCGGTGGAGGAAATGAGCAGTTCTTC.

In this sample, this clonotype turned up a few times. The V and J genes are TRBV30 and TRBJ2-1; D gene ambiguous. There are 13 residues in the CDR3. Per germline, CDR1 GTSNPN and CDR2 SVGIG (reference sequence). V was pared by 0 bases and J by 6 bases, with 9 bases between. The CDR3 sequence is CAWSVRGGNEQFF. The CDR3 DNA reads TGTGCCTGGAGTGTACGAGGTGGCAATGAGCAGTTCTTC.

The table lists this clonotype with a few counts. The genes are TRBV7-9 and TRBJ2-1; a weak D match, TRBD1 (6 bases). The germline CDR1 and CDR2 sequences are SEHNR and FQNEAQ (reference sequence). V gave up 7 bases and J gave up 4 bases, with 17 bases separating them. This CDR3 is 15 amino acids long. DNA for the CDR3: TGTGCCAGCAACGAGGGGGAAACTGGTTACAATGAGCAGTTCTTC. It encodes CASNEGETGYNEQFF.

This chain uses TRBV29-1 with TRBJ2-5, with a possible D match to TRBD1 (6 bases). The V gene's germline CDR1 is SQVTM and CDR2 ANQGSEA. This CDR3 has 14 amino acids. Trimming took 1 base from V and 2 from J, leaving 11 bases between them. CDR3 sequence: CSVEGRDTQETQYF. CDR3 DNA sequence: TGCAGCGTTGAAGGAAGGGACACACAAGAGACCCAGTACTTC.

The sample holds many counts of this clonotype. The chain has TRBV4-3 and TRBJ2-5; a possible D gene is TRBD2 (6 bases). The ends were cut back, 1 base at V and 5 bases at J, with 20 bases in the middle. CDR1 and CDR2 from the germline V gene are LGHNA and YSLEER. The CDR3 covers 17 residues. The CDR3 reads CASSQGGARASYETQYF. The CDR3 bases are TGCGCCAGCAGCCAAGGCGGGGCGCGGGCCTCTTATGAGACCCAGTACTTC.

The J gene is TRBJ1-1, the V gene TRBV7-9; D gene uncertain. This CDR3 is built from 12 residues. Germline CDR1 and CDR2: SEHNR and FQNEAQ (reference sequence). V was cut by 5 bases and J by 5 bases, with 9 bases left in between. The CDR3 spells CASSRRRTEAFF. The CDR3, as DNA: TGTGCCAGCAGCCGGAGACGGACTGAAGCTTTCTTT. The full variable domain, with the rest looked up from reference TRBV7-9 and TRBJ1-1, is DTGVSQNPRHKITKRGQNVTFRCDPISEHNRLYWYRQTLGQGPEFLTYFQNEAQLEKSRLLSDRFSAERPKGSFSTLEIQRTEQGDSAMYLCASSRRRTEAFFGQGTRLTVV.

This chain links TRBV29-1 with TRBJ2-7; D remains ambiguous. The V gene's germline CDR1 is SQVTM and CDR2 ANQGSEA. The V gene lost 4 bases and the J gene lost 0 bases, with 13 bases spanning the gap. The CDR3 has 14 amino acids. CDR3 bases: TGCAGCGTTGGCCATAGGACCCTCTCCTACGAGCAGTACTTC. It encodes CSVGHRTLSYEQYF.

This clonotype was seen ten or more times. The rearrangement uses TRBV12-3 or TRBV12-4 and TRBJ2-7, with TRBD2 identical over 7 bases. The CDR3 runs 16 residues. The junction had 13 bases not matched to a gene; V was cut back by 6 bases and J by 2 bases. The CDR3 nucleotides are TGTGCCAGCAGCGCCCACCTTCTAGCGGACCCCTACGAGCAGTACTTC. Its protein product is CASSAHLLADPYEQYF.

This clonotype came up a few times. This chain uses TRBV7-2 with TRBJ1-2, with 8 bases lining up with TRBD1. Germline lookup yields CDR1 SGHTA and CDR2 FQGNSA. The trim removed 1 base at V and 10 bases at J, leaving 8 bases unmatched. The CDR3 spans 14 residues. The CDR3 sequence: CASSLVGQGRDYTF. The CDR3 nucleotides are TGTGCCAGCAGCTTAGTTGGACAGGGAAGAGACTACACCTTC. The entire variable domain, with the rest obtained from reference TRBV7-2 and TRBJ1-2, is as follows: GAGVSQSPSNKVTEKGKDVELRCDPISGHTALYWYRQSLGQGLEFLIYFQGNSAPDKSGLPSDRFSAERTGGSVSTLTIQRTQQEDSAVYLCASSLVGQGRDYTFGSGTRLTVV.

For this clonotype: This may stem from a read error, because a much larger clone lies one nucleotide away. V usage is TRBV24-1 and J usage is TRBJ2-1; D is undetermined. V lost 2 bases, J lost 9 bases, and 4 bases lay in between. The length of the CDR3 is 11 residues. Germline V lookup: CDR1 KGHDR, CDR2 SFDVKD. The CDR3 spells CATSDWTEQFF. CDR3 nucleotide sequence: TGTGCCACCAGTGATTGGACTGAGCAGTTCTTC.